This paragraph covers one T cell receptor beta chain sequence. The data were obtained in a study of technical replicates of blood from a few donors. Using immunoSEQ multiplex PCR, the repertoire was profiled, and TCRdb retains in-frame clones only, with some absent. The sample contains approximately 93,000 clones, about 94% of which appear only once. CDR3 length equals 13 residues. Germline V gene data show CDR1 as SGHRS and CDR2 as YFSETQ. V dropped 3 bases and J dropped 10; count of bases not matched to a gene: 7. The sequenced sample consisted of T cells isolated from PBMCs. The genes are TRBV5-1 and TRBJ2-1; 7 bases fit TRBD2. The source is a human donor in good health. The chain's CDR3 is CASSSTASGEQFF. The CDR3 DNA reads TGCGCCAGCAGCTCGACGGCTAGCGGCGAGCAGTTCTTC. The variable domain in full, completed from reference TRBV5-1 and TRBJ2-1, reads KAGVTQTPRYLIKTRGQQVTLSCSPISGHRSVSWYQQTPGQGLQFLFEYFSETQRNKGNFPGRFSGRQFSNSRSEMNVSTLELGDSALYLCASSSTASGEQFFGPGTRLTVL.